This TCR beta chain was recovered during a study of beta chain features in type 1 diabetes. Whole-study results and caveats: The naive, central memory and Treg TCRB repertoires of patients appeared to be more similar to one another than those of healthy donors.

As for this clone: Its antigen is unidentified.

Sequencing targeted expressed TCRB transcripts, as all isolated RNA had been reverse transcribed. The data were produced by immunoSEQ multiplex PCR, yet TCRdb's version contains in-frame clones alone and is incomplete. The data hold under 800,000 clones, with 15% to 18% observed a single time. Sorting based on CD45RO/CCR7/CD25/CD127/CD95/CD27 separated CD4+ naive, central memory, regulatory and stem cell-like memory cells. The germline V gene has CDR1 SGHNT and CDR2 YYREEE (reference sequence). The junction had 6 bases not matched to a gene; V was cut back by 2 bases and J by 8 bases. This CDR3 spans 14 amino acids.

Material: naive CD4+ T cells from blood. The receptor was derived from a young man in good health. The rearrangement links TRBV5-4 to TRBJ1-1; 10 nucleotides line up with TRBD1. This CDR3 is CASSFWDRGVEAFF. The DNA for the CDR3 is TGTGCCAGCAGCTTCTGGGACAGGGGCGTCGAAGCTTTCTTT. Using reference TRBV5-4 and TRBJ1-1 for the parts outside the CDR3, the full variable domain is ETGVTQSPTHLIKTRGQQVTLRCSSQSGHNTVSWYQQALGQGPQFIFQYYREEENGRGNFPPRFSGLQFPNYSSELNVNALELDDSALYLCASSFWDRGVEAFFGQGTRLTVV.